The 17 T cell receptor beta chains given below trace back to one sample, sequenced in a study of a mutant IDH1 vaccine in newly diagnosed glioma. The table came from immunoSEQ multiplex PCR; TCRdb's copy has only in-frame clones and leaves some out. The sample includes tens of thousands of clones, about 80% of them seen just once. This sample's time point: week 47, end of study. In every dose of vaccine, 300 ug of mutant IDH1 20-mer peptide was given alongside topical imiquimod. Their recognized antigens are unknown. This sample comprised PBMCs, obtained from a glioma patient whose treatment included an IDH1 peptide vaccine. The receptors come from a woman aged 35 to 49 with glioma. Some clones in this sample may be carry-over from other donors' samples.

The chain uses TRBV4-3 and TRBJ1-1; D is possibly TRBD1 (5 bases). The CDR3 is 13 amino acids. Trimming removed 0 bases at V and 10 bases at J, with 12 bases between. CDR1 is LGHNA and CDR2 is YSLEER in the germline V gene. Here the CDR3 DNA reads TGCGCCAGCAGCCAAGAACGGGGGGACGGAGCTTTCTTT. The encoded protein is CASSQERGDGAFF.

This sequence joins TRBV7-2 and TRBJ2-3; D uncertain. V was cut by 5 bases and J by 0 bases, with 12 bases left in between. The CDR3 length is 15 residues. The germline gives CDR1 SGHTA, CDR2 FQGNSA. The DNA for the CDR3 is TGTGCCAGCAGCGCATGGACGTCGAGCACAGATACGCAGTATTTT. Its protein is CASSAWTSSTDTQYF.

The V and J genes are TRBV6-6 and TRBJ2-2; no clear D. This CDR3 has 14 residues. Germline-derived CDR1 and CDR2 are MNHNY and SVGAGI (reference sequence). Between the trimmed V and J ends, which lost 7 bases and 1 base, there was a span of 10 bases. CDR3 in amino acids: CASTTLGNTGELFF. CDR3 nucleotides: TGTGCCAGCACCACCCTAGGGAACACCGGGGAGCTGTTTTTT.

This clone appeared once. The genes are TRBV7-2 and TRBJ1-2, with TRBD1 matching over 7 bases. The CDR3 consists of 16 residues. The germline V gene has CDR1 SGHTA and CDR2 FQGNSA. The trim removed 1 base at V and 8 bases at J, leaving 13 bases unmatched. CDR3 in amino acids: CASSLVRVTGGGGYTF. DNA of the CDR3: TGTGCCAGCAGCTTAGTCCGGGTGACAGGAGGGGGCGGCTACACCTTC. Drawing the rest from reference TRBV7-2 and TRBJ1-2, the complete variable domain is GAGVSQSPSNKVTEKGKDVELRCDPISGHTALYWYRQSLGQGLEFLIYFQGNSAPDKSGLPSDRFSAERTGGSVSTLTIQRTQQEDSAVYLCASSLVRVTGGGGYTFGSGTRLTVV.

This clone is a singleton in its sample. J is TRBJ2-3 and V is TRBV5-1; 10 bases are a match to TRBD2. Trimming removed 3 bases from V and 7 bases from J; junction bases left unmatched: 14. Germline V gene lookup returns CDR1 SGHRS and CDR2 YFSETQ. This CDR3 region has 17 residues. The CDR3 protein is CASSSGIAGGLMNTQYF. CDR3 bases: TGCGCCAGCAGCTCCGGAATAGCGGGGGGACTCATGAATACGCAGTATTTT.

The chain has TRBV5-4 and TRBJ1-2, with a weak D call TRBD1 (5 bases). This CDR3 comprises 13 residues. Germline-derived CDR1 and CDR2 are SGHNT and YYREEE (reference sequence). The V end lost 4 bases, the J end lost 4 bases, and 11 bases lay between the germline ends. The CDR3 DNA sequence: TGTGCCAGCAGCCCAGGGACGGTCTATGGCTACACCTTC. Translation: CASSPGTVYGYTF.

The J gene is TRBJ1-3, the V gene TRBV6-1; D is unresolved. Germline lookup yields CDR1 MNHNS and CDR2 SASEGT. The CDR3 length is 15 residues. Trimming removed 4 bases from V and 6 bases from J, with 16 bases in between. The CDR3 sequence: CASSGGSELENTIYF. CDR3 DNA sequence: TGTGCCAGCAGTGGGGGTAGTGAACTGGAAAACACCATATATTTT.

This chain links TRBV11-3 with TRBJ1-3, with 11 bases aligning to TRBD1. V shed 5 bases and J 4 bases; nucleotides not matched to a gene: 7. Germline CDR1 SGHNT, CDR2 YENEEA. The CDR3 consists of 16 residues. This CDR3 is CASSPGQGAWGNTIYF. DNA of the CDR3: TGTGCCAGCAGCCCCGGACAGGGGGCATGGGGAAACACCATATATTTT.

CDR3: CASSSGLGNTGELFF. CDR3 in DNA: TGCGCCAGCAGTTCAGGTCTAGGGAACACCGGGGAGCTGTTTTTT. This chain uses TRBV5-1 with TRBJ2-2; D is unresolved. V was pared by 5 bases and J by 1 base, with 12 bases between. CDR3 size: 15 residues. Germline V gene data show CDR1 as SGHRS and CDR2 as YFSETQ.

A single count supports this clone. This sequence joins TRBV7-2 and TRBJ2-1; weak D call: TRBD2 (7 bases). V gave up 4 bases and J gave up 4 bases, with 17 bases separating them. Germline CDR1 reads SGHTA; CDR2 reads FQGNSA. This CDR3 has 16 residues. CDR3 loop: CASSSDRGDKYNEQFF. The CDR3 DNA is TGTGCCAGCAGCTCGGACCGGGGGGACAAGTACAATGAGCAGTTCTTC. The full variable domain, rest sourced from reference TRBV7-2 and TRBJ2-1, is GAGVSQSPSNKVTEKGKDVELRCDPISGHTALYWYRQSLGQGLEFLIYFQGNSAPDKSGLPSDRFSAERTGGSVSTLTIQRTQQEDSAVYLCASSSDRGDKYNEQFFGPGTRLTVL.

The rearrangement uses TRBV6-4 and TRBJ1-1; D is undetermined. The CDR3 sequence is 13 residues long. In germline, CDR1 is MRHNA, CDR2 SNTAGT. Trimming cost V 6 bases and J 2 bases, with 10 bases left between them. The CDR3 nucleotides read TGTGCCAGCAGAAACACACTTAACACTGAAGCTTTCTTT. Encoded protein: CASRNTLNTEAFF.

This sequence joins TRBV2 and TRBJ1-3, with D unresolved. Germline V gene sequence: CDR1 SNHLY, CDR2 FYNNEI. The CDR3 is 14 residues long. V was cut by 3 bases and J by 0 bases, with 6 bases left in between. The CDR3 reads CASSEGFSGNTIYF. The DNA of the CDR3 is TGTGCCAGCAGTGAGGGTTTCTCTGGAAACACCATATATTTT.

This clone has only a few counts. The V gene is TRBV2, the J gene TRBJ1-1, with D uncertain. The CDR3 is made up of 14 amino acids. V was shortened by 4 bases and J by 2 bases, with 11 bases between the two germline ends. CDR1 is SNHLY, CDR2 FYNNEI, per germline. The CDR3 sequence: CASSAAQENTEAFF. The CDR3, as DNA: TGTGCCAGCAGTGCCGCTCAGGAAAACACTGAAGCTTTCTTT.

The chain combines TRBV6-5 with TRBJ1-2; perhaps TRBD1 as D (5 bases). The germline CDR1 and CDR2 sequences are MNHEY and SVGAGI. V lost 7 bases and J lost 6, with 15 bases in between. There are 13 residues in the CDR3. The CDR3 region has the DNA TGTGCCAGCACGGGAGGGGCTTCCCATGGCTACACCTTC. Its translation is CASTGGASHGYTF.

The CDR3 DNA sequence: TGTGCCAGCAGTGAAACAGGGGGCGCGAACACTGAAGCTTTCTTT. It encodes CASSETGGANTEAFF. The V call is TRBV2, the J call TRBJ1-1, with 9 bases that match TRBD1. V shed 2 bases, J shed 1 base, and the junction held 2 bases outside the gene matches. In germline, CDR1 is SNHLY, CDR2 FYNNEI. This CDR3 has 15 amino acids.

The chain carries TRBV6-5 and TRBJ1-4; D is ambiguous. The CDR3 runs 14 residues. Per the germline V gene, CDR1 is MNHEY and CDR2 is SVGAGI. The V and J ends lost 9 bases and 0 bases respectively, with 11 bases between them. CDR3 coding DNA: TGTGCCAGTAAAGGCGAAACAACTAATGAAAAACTGTTTTTT. This gives the protein CASKGETTNEKLFF.

This chain links TRBV5-1 with TRBJ2-1; possible D gene TRBD1, 6 bases. The CDR3 extends over 16 amino acids. V was shortened by 4 bases and J by 7 bases, with 21 bases between the two germline ends. CDR1 and CDR2 from the germline V gene are SGHRS and YFSETQ. The CDR3 sequence: CASSRNRAGSPNEQFF. The CDR3 DNA sequence: TGCGCCAGCAGCCGGAACAGGGCTGGTAGCCCTAATGAGCAGTTCTTC.